This section outlines one T cell receptor (beta chain) sequence together with its context. These data originate in a study of T cell changes during pregnancy in multiple sclerosis. Clones were sequenced by immunoSEQ multiplex PCR, and TCRdb holds only the in-frame ones, with some missing. The sample yields about 93,000 clones, 92% seen once. The sequencing used peripheral blood, collected after pregnancy. This TCR was recovered from a female donor with multiple sclerosis, enrolled in a pregnancy study.

The CDR3 here is CASSYSGDRASYEQYF. The CDR3 DNA reads TGTGCCAGCAGTTACTCAGGGGACAGGGCCTCCTACGAGCAGTACTTC. The chain joins TRBV6-5 to TRBJ2-7; 9 bases map to TRBD1. The junction had 3 bases not matched to a gene; V was cut back by 0 bases and J by 0 bases. This CDR3 has 16 amino acids. The V gene's germline CDR1 is MNHEY and CDR2 SVGAGI.